This is a list of T cell receptor beta chains from one sample in a study of T cell responses to AZD1222 COVID-19 vaccine. Using immunoSEQ multiplex PCR, the repertoire was profiled, and TCRdb retains in-frame clones only, with some absent. The data contain about 120,000 clones, about 91% of them seen just once; the ten biggest clones take up 6.5%. The sequenced sample was peripheral blood, obtained 28 days after the second AZD1222 dose. These receptors were taken from an adult who received the AZD1222 COVID-19 vaccine. The CDR3 runs from the conserved cysteine through the conserved F or W. The D gene is left open where the match is weak. The size entry is marked missing in some rows and otherwise reads once, few, many or a size class.

>.|.|TRBJ1-6|TRBV19
TGTGCCAGTACCTCGTTAGGAGCATACAATTCACCCCTCCACTTT
CASTSLGAYNSPLHF
>.|.|TRBJ1-5|TRBV13
TGTGCCAGCAGCTTCTCGTTAGGACAGCCCCAGCATTTT
CASSFSLGQPQHF
>.|.|TRBJ2-5|TRBV18
TGTGCCAGCTCACCAGGATACAGGGCTTCCCCCGGCGAGACCCAGTACTTC
CASSPGYRASPGETQYF
>.|.|TRBJ2-2|TRBV18
TGTGCCAGCTCACAAGAGGCAGGGAACACCGGGGAGCTGTTTTTT
CASSQEAGNTGELFF
>.|.|TRBJ2-1|TRBV15
TGTGCCACCAGCAGACCCCAAATACTCAGGCGCCGATTTGCCTACAATGAGCAGTTCTTC
CATSRPQILRRRFAYNEQFF
>.|TRBD1|TRBJ2-1|TRBV18
TGTGCCAGCTCACCACAACAGGGGGCCAATGAGCAGTTCTTC
CASSPQQGANEQFF
>.|.|TRBJ2-7|TRBV6-5
TGTGCCAGCAGTTACTCGGGACTTTCCGAGCAGTACTTC
CASSYSGLSEQYF
>.|TRBD1|TRBJ1-2|TRBV5-1
TGCGCCAGCAGCTTGGCCGGGGACAGCGACTATGGCTACACCTTC
CASSLAGDSDYGYTF
>medium-sized|.|TRBJ1-2|TRBV2
TGTGCCAGCAGTGAAGCGAGGGGCCCGACCTTC
CASSEARGPTF
>few|.|TRBJ2-7|TRBV12-3/TRBV12-4
TGTGCCAGCAGCCGAGGGGCCCTCTACGAGCAGTACTTC
CASSRGALYEQYF
>.|.|TRBJ1-3|TRBV7-9
TGTGCCAGCAGCGCCACCCCCCGCTCTGGAAACACCATATATTTT
CASSATPRSGNTIYF
>.|.|TRBJ2-2|TRBV10-3
TGTGCCATCGGGGCACAGAACACCGGGGAGCTGTTTTTT
CAIGAQNTGELFF
>.|.|TRBJ1-1|TRBV6-6
TGTGCCAGCAGTTACGAGGGAGGGGACACTGAAGCTTTCTTT
CASSYEGGDTEAFF
>once|TRBD1|TRBJ2-3|TRBV9
TGTGCCAGCAGCGACCGGACAGGTTATGGCACAGATACGCAGTATTTT
CASSDRTGYGTDTQYF
>.|TRBD1|TRBJ1-4|TRBV7-2
TGTGCCAGCAGCAGGACAGGATTTAATGAAAAACTGTTTTTT
CASSRTGFNEKLFF
>.|.|TRBJ2-2|TRBV7-3
TGTGCCAGCAGCTTAACGTCGTCCACCGGGGAGCTGTTTTTT
CASSLTSSTGELFF
>.|.|TRBJ1-4|TRBV6-5
TGTGCCAGCAGGGGGCGTTTAGGTGAAAAACTGTTTTTT
CASRGRLGEKLFF
>.|.|TRBJ1-2|TRBV28
TGTGCCAGCAGTTTATTAAGATATGGCTACACCTTC
CASSLLRYGYTF
>.|.|TRBJ1-2|TRBV2
TGTGCCAGCAGGACGAATGATTATGGCTACACCTTC
CASRTNDYGYTF
>.|TRBD1|TRBJ1-6|TRBV5-4
TGTGCCAGCAGCTATGGACAGGACTCCTATAATTCACCCCTCCACTTT
CASSYGQDSYNSPLHF
>.|.|TRBJ2-7|TRBV10-1
TGCGCCAGCAGTGTAGGGGACATGGCGGCCGAGCAGTACTTC
CASSVGDMAAEQYF
>.|.|TRBJ2-7|TRBV7-2
TGTGCCAGCAGCTTAAACAGGGTTAACTACGAGCAGTACTTC
CASSLNRVNYEQYF
>once|.|TRBJ1-5|TRBV15
TGTGCCACCAGCTTGACAGGAGGAAGCAATCAGCCCCAGCATTTT
CATSLTGGSNQPQHF
>.|.|TRBJ1-2|TRBV7-2
TGTGCCAGCAGCTTAGGAGGGACCGAATATGGCTACACCTTC
CASSLGGTEYGYTF
>.|.|TRBJ1-4|TRBV10-3
TGTGCCATCAGTGAGACAGCAACTAATGAAAAACTGTTTTTT
CAISETATNEKLFF
>.|.|TRBJ2-1|TRBV11-2
TGTGCCAGCAGCTTAGATCCTGGCATCGTTGAGCAGTTCTTC
CASSLDPGIVEQFF
>.|.|TRBJ1-2|TRBV7-8
TGTGCCAGCAGTCTAGGTGTAGGGGGGACCTATGGCTACACCTTC
CASSLGVGGTYGYTF
>.|TRBD1|TRBJ1-5|TRBV29-1
TGCAGCGTTCTGGACAGGGGCAATCAGCCCCAGCATTTT
CSVLDRGNQPQHF
>.|.|TRBJ2-4|TRBV6-5
TGTGCCAGCACCCCGGATCCCAAAAACATTCAGTACTTC
CASTPDPKNIQYF
>.|.|TRBJ1-4|TRBV10-3
TGTGCCATCAGTGGCTCCCCGGTTGTAGGGTCGAATGAAAAACTGTTTTTT
CAISGSPVVGSNEKLFF
>.|.|TRBJ2-2|TRBV7-9
TGTGCCAGCAGCTTAGGGGGCTGGACCGGGGAGCTGTTTTTT
CASSLGGWTGELFF
>.|TRBD1|TRBJ1-6|TRBV5-1
TGCGCCAGCACCTTACAATCCGGGACAGTGAATTCACCCCTCCACTTT
CASTLQSGTVNSPLHF
>.|TRBD1|TRBJ2-3|TRBV6-2/TRBV6-3
TGTGCCAGCAGCCCTCGGACAGGGATGAGCACAGATACGCAGTATTTT
CASSPRTGMSTDTQYF
>.|.|TRBJ1-5|TRBV28
TGTGCCAGCAGTTTTGGCAATCAGCCCCAGCATTTT
CASSFGNQPQHF
>.|.|TRBJ1-4|TRBV5-4
TGTGCCAGCAGCCTGCAAGGGACGGCTAATGAAAAACTGTTTTTT
CASSLQGTANEKLFF
>.|.|TRBJ1-2|TRBV28
TGTGCCAGCAGCTCGGACACAATTAACTATGGCTACACCTTC
CASSSDTINYGYTF
>.|TRBD2|TRBJ2-3|TRBV19
TGTGCCAGTAATGCCGGGACTAGCGGGGCAGATACGCAGTATTTT
CASNAGTSGADTQYF
>.|TRBD1|TRBJ1-2|TRBV7-9
TGTGCCAGCAGCAAAGGACAGGGGGGTGACTATGGCTACACCTTC
CASSKGQGGDYGYTF
>.|.|TRBJ2-7|TRBV27
TGTGCCAGCAGGCGGCCGGGACCCACTGCCGAGCAGTACTTC
CASRRPGPTAEQYF
>.|.|TRBJ1-4|TRBV2
TGTGCCAGCAGGACGACGCCCGGGGGCGAAAAACTGTTTTTT
CASRTTPGGEKLFF
>.|.|TRBJ2-5|TRBV11-2
TGTGCCAGCAGCTCTCAAGAGACCCAGTACTTC
CASSSQETQYF
>.|.|TRBJ1-2|TRBV7-9
TGTGCCAGCAGCCCGAGTTGGGCGGACTATGGCTACACCTTC
CASSPSWADYGYTF
>.|.|TRBJ1-2|TRBV19
TGTGCCAGTAGTACCTCCTTGACACATAACTATGGCTACACCTTC
CASSTSLTHNYGYTF
>.|.|TRBJ2-7|TRBV20-1
TGCAGTGCTAGTGAGGGATACGAGCAGTACTTC
CSASEGYEQYF
>.|.|TRBJ2-1|TRBV7-9
TGTGCCAGCAGCTCCCACGGACCGGTTGAATGGAATGAGCAGTTCTTC
CASSSHGPVEWNEQFF
>.|.|TRBJ1-3|TRBV6-1
TGTGCCAGCAGTGATAGAGGTGGAAACACCATATATTTT
CASSDRGGNTIYF
>.|.|TRBJ2-1|TRBV5-4
TGTGCCAGCAGCCTTGACAGCAATGAGCAGTTCTTC
CASSLDSNEQFF
>.|.|TRBJ1-3|TRBV15
TGTGCCACCAGCAGATCTACAGGGTCTGGAAACACCATATATTTT
CATSRSTGSGNTIYF
>.|.|TRBJ1-1|TRBV10-3
TGTGCCATCAGTCTACAGGGTGAAGCTTTCTTT
CAISLQGEAFF
>once|.|TRBJ2-3|TRBV4-2
TGTGCCAGCAGCCAAGATATTAGCGCCTCAGGAGATACGCAGTATTTT
CASSQDISASGDTQYF
>.|TRBD1|TRBJ1-2|TRBV6-5
TGTGCCAGCAGTTACTCGGCAGGGGGCTCTAACTATGGCTACACCTTC
CASSYSAGGSNYGYTF
>once|TRBD1|TRBJ1-1|TRBV6-2/TRBV6-3
TGTGCCAGCAGTGGACAGGGATCGGTCACTGAAGCTTTCTTT
CASSGQGSVTEAFF